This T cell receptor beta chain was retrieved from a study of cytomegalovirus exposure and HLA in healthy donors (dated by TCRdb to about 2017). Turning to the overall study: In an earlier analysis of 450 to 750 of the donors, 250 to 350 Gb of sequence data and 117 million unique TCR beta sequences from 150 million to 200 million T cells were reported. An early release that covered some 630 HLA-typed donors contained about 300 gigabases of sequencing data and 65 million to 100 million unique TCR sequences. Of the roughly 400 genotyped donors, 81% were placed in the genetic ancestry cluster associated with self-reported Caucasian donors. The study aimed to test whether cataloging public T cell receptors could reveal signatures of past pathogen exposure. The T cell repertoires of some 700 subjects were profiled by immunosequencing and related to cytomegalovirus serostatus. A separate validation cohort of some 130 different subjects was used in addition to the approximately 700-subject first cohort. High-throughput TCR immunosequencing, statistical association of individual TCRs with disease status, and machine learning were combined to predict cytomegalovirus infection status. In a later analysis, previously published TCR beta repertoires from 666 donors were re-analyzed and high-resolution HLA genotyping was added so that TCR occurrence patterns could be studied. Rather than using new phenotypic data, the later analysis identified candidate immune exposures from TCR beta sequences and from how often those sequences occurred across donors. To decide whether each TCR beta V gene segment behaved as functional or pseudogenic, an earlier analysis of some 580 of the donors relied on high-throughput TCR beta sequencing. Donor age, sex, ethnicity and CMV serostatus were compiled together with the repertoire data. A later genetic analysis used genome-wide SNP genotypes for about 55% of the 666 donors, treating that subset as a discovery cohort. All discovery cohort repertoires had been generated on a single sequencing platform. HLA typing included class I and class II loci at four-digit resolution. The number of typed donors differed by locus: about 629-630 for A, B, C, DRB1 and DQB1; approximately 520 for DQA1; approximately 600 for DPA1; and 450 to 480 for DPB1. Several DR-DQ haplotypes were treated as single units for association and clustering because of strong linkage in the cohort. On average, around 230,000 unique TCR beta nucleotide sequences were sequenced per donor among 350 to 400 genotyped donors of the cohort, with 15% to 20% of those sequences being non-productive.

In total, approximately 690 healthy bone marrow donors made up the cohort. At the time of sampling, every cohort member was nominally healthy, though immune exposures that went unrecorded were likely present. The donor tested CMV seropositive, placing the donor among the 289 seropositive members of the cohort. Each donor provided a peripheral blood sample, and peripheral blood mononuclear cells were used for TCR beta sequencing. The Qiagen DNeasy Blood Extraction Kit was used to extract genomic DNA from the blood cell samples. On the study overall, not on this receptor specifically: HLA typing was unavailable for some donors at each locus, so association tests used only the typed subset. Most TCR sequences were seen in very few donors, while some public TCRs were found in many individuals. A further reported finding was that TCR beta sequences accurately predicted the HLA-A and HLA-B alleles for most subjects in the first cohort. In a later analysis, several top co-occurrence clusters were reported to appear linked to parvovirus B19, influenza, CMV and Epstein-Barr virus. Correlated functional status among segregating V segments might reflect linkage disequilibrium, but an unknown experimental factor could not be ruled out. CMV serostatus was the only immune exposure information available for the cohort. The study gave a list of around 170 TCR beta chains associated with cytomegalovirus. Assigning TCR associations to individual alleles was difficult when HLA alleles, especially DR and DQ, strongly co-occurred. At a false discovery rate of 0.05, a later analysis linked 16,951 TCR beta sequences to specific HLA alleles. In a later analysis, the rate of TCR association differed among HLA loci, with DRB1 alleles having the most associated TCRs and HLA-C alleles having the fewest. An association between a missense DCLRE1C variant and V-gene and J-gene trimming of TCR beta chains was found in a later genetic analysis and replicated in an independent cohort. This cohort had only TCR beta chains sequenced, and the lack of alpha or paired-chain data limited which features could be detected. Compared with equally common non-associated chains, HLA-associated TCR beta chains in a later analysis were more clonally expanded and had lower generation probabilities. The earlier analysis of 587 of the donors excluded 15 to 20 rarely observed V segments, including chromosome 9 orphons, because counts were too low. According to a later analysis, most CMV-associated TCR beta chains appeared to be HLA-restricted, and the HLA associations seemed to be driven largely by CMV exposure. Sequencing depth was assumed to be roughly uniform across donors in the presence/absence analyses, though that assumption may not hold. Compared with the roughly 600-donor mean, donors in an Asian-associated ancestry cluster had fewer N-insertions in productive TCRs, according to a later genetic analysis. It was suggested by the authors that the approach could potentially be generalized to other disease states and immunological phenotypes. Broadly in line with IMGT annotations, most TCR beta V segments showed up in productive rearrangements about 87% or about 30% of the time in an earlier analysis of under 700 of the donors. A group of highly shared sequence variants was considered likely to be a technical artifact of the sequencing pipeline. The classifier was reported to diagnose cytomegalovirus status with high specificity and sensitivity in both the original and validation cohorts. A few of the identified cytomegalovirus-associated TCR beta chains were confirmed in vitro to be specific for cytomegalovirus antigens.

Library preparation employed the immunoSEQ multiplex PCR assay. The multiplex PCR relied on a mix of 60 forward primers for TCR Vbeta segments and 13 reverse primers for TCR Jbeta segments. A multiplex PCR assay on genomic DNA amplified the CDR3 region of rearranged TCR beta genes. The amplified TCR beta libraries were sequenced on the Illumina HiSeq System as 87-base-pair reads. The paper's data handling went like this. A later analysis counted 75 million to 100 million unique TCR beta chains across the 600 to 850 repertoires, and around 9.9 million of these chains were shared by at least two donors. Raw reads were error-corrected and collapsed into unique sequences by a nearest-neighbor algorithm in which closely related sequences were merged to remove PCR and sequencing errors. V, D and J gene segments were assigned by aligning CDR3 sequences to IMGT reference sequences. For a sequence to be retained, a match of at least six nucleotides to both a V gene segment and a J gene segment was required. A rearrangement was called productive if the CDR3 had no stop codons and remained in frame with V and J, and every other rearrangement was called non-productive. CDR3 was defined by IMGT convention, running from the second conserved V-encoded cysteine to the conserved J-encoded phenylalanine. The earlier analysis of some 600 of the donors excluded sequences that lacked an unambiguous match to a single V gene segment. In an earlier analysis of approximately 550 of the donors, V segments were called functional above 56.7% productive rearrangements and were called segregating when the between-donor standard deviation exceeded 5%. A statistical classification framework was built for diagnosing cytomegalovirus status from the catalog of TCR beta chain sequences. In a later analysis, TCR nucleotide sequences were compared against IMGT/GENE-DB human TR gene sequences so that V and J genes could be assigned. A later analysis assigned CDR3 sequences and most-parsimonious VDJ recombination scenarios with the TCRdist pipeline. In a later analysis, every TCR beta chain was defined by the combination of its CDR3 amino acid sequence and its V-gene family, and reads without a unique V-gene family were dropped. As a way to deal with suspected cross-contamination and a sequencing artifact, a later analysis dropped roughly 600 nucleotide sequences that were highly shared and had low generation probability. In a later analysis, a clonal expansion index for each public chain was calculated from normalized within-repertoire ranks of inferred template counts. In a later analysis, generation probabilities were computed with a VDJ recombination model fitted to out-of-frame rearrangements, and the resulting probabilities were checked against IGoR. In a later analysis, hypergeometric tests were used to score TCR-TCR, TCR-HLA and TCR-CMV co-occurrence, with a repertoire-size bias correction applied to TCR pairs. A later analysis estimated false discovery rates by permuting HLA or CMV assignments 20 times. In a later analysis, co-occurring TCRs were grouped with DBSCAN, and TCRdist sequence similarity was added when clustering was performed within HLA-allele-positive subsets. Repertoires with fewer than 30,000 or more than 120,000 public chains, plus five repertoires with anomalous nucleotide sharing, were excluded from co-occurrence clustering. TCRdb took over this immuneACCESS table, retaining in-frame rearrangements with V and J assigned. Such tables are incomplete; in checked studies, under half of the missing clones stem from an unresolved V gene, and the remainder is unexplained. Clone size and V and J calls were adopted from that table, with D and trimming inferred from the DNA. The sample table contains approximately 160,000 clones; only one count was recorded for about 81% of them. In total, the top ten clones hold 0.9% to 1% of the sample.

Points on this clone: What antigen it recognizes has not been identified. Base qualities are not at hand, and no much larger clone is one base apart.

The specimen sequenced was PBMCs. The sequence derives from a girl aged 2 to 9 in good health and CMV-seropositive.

CDR3 reads: CASSTREGTSGRGSGTYNEQFF. The sequenced DNA: TGTGCCAGCAGCACCCGGGAAGGGACTAGCGGGAGAGGGTCCGGTACCTACAATGAGCAGTTCTTC. Recombination connected TRBV7-6 to TRBJ2-1, with 14 bases aligning to TRBD2. From the cysteine through the phenylalanine, the CDR3 covers 22 amino acids. The DNA shown is the 66-base CDR3, in frame from base 1. V trim: 5 bases; J trim: 2 bases; unmatched bases: 20. As encoded in the germline V gene, CDR1 is SGHVS while CDR2 is FNYEAQ.